One TCR beta chain is described in this entry. No antigen is known for it. These data come from a study of T-cell reconstitution after alpha-beta-depleted transplantation in children. Whole-study findings and limits: One year after transplant, T-cell counts and diversity came mostly from newly produced T cells.

The authors prepared the TCRbeta library with unique molecular identifiers. MiXCR was run by TCRdb on the PCR reads, yielding one entry per CDR3 protein. This table holds approximately 800,000 distinct CDR3 sequences, roughly 15% found once. The CDR3 is 18 residues long. J was trimmed by 1 base and V by 4 bases; bases with no gene match: 11. The V gene's germline CDR1 is SGHAT and CDR2 FQDESV (reference sequence). Sequenced here: PBMCs, mostly from graft donor cells, sampled 360 days after TCRalphabeta/CD19-depleted stem cell transplant. The sequence came from a male patient between 10 and 17 years old who had a stem cell transplant for acute lymphoblastic leukemia, so the T cells may come from the graft donor. The chain has TRBV11-1 and TRBJ2-7; 12 bases are shared with TRBD1. This CDR3 reads CASSSGGQGARGSYEQYF. DNA for the CDR3: TGTGCCAGCAGCTCCGGGGGACAGGGGGCTCGGGGTTCCTACGAGCAGTACTTC. Full variable domain (missing parts from reference TRBV11-1 and TRBJ2-7): EAEVAQSPRYKITEKSQAVAFWCDPISGHATLYWYRQILGQGPELLVQFQDESVVDDSQLPKDRFSAERLKGVDSTLKIQPAELGDSAMYLCASSSGGQGARGSYEQYFGPGTRLTVT.